This TCR beta chain was documented in a study of molecular identifiers for immune sequencing clone quantification. Looking at the study overall: Four of five splits of RNA from around 18,000 or 91,000 naive CD8 cells were sequenced in replicates.

TCRdb reprocessed the PCR reads via MiXCR and lists one record per CDR3 protein. The sample contains about 640,000 distinct CDR3 sequences, 20% of which appear only once. This clonotype was counted at least ten times. Sorting captured naive CD8 T cells as CD8+CD4-CCR7+CD45RA+. The CDR3 is 15 residues long. V lost 3 bases and J lost 10; bases outside the gene matches: 6. The rearrangement links TRBV12-3 or TRBV12-4 to TRBJ1-4; 12 bases are a match to TRBD1. This receptor was taken from a human donor in good health. Some libraries in this study had Jurkat cell RNA spiked in. Input material: naive CD8+ T cells from blood, with Jurkat cell RNA spiked in. Specified subset: FACS-sorted CD8+CD4-CCR7+CD45RA+ naive T cells. The CDR3: CASSFLGTGGGKLFF. CDR3 coding DNA: TGTGCCAGCAGTTTCTTAGGGACAGGGGGCGGAAAACTGTTTTTT.